This T cell receptor (beta chain) appears in the sequencing data of a study of cytomegalovirus exposure and HLA in healthy donors. Researchers ran the PCR with 60 Vbeta and 13 Jbeta primers. Methods used by the authors: In a later analysis, approximately 80 million unique TCR beta chains included roughly 11 million shared by two or more donors. Libraries were prepared by immunoSEQ multiplex PCR; TCRdb keeps only in-frame clonotypes and omits some of them. The V and J calls and clone size were taken over from that table, and D and trimming were inferred from the DNA. The table has around 100,000 clones, more than 60% seen once; the top ten hold roughly 5.6%. Germline lookup yields CDR1 SGHDT and CDR2 YYEEEE. The CDR3 length is 17 residues. V shed 5 bases, J shed 0 bases, and the junction held 11 bases outside the gene matches. On this clone itself: What it binds is unknown.

Regarding the study as a whole: It was reported in a later analysis that an Asian-associated ancestry cluster showed fewer N-insertions than the roughly 620-donor mean. As confirmed in vitro, a few CMV-associated chains were specific for CMV antigens.

V and J are TRBV5-6 and TRBJ2-1; 7 positions match TRBD1. Sequenced: PBMCs. This TCR derives from a female donor in good health and CMV-seropositive. The CDR3 is CASSRTGLKSSYNEQFF. CDR3 nucleotides: TGTGCCAGCAGTCGGACAGGCCTAAAGAGCTCCTACAATGAGCAGTTCTTC.